One and the same sample provided the 24 T cell receptor beta chains below, sequenced in a study of T-cell reconstitution after alpha-beta-depleted transplantation in children (dated by TCRdb to the mid-2010s). Broader findings and caveats from the paper: Hyperexpanded clone frequencies declined over subsequent months; after one year, T-cell counts and TCRbeta diversity were mostly attributed to newly produced T cells.

The antigens these receptors bind are not known. Library preparation used PCR. Sequenced using an Illumina HiSeq 2500. Molecular barcoding was employed in the preparation of TCR libraries, with unique molecular identifiers being used to normalize TCRbeta repertoire quantification. The public reads were reprocessed in TCRdb via fastp at Q25 and MiXCR, keeping in-frame beta chains. Entries that share a CDR3 protein sequence are merged under the most common genes and DNA. The sample table holds hundreds of thousands of distinct CDR3 sequences, of which 6% to 10% were seen once. The top ten clones comprise approximately 9.6% of the sample. In light of the paper, this sample's treatment or condition label describes: allogeneic hematopoietic cell transplantation with graft depleted of TCRalphabeta T cells and CD19 B cells. The sequenced sample was peripheral blood, obtained 360 days after TCRalphabeta/CD19-depleted stem cell transplant. All receptors come from a female patient aged 2-15 years who had a stem cell transplant for Fanconi anemia, so the T cells may come from the graft donor.

This clonotype was seen many times. The rearrangement links TRBV7-9 to TRBJ2-3; D unclear. Trimming shortened V by 4 bases and J by 2 bases, and 7 bases separated the two germline ends. Germline V gives CDR1 SEHNR, CDR2 FQNEAQ (reference sequence). This CDR3 is 13 amino acids long. Here the CDR3 DNA reads TGTGCCAGCAGCTCCTCTTTCACAGATACGCAGTATTTT. Protein: CASSSSFTDTQYF.

The chain joins TRBV6-6 to TRBJ1-3; D gene unclear. The germline gives CDR1 MNHNY, CDR2 SVGAGI (reference sequence). The CDR3 spans 12 residues. The V gene lost 6 bases and the J gene lost 8 bases, with 11 bases spanning the gap. CDR3 coding DNA: TGTGCCAGCAGGGCGGACGGCTACACCATATATTTT. Amino acid sequence: CASRADGYTIYF.

This clonotype appeared many times. V and J are TRBV20-1 and TRBJ2-2, with 12 bases lining up with TRBD2. Germline CDR1 reads DFQATT; CDR2 reads SNEGSKA (reference sequence). CDR3 length equals 14 residues. With 5 bases clipped from V and 7 bases from J, the junction kept 5 bases outside the gene matches. DNA for the CDR3: TGCAGTGCTCGACTAGCGGGGGAGGGCGGGGAGCTGTTTTTT. As protein: CSARLAGEGGELFF.

The table lists this clonotype with many counts. This chain uses TRBV20-1 with TRBJ2-7, with D perhaps TRBD1 or TRBD2 (6 bases each). CDR1 and CDR2 from the germline V gene are DFQATT and SNEGSKA (reference sequence). V lost 3 bases to trimming and J lost 4 bases, with 10 bases between them. This CDR3 has 12 residues. The CDR3 region is CSARRGVYEQYF. CDR3 sequence (DNA): TGCAGTGCTAGGAGGGGGGTGTACGAGCAGTACTTC.

There are many counts of this clonotype. The V gene is TRBV20-1, the J gene TRBJ2-1; the match to TRBD2 covers 7 bases. The ends lost 1 base at V and 0 bases at J; junction bases unmatched: 6. This CDR3 has 16 amino acids. Germline CDR1 and CDR2: DFQATT and SNEGSKA (reference sequence). The DNA of the CDR3 is TGCAGTGCTAGAGTCGGGACTATTCACTCCTACAATGAGCAGTTCTTC. Protein: CSARVGTIHSYNEQFF.

This rearrangement joins TRBV25-1 to TRBJ2-1, with D hard to call. The CDR3 consists of 14 residues. Between the trimmed V and J ends, which lost 1 base and 4 bases, there was a span of 8 bases. Per germline, CDR1 MGHDK and CDR2 SYGVNS. The CDR3 DNA reads TGTGCCAGCAGTGAATCGGTGGGATACAATGAGCAGTTCTTC. This sequence encodes CASSESVGYNEQFF.

This clonotype showed up just a few times. This sequence joins TRBV7-3 and TRBJ2-3; maybe TRBD1 (5 bases). The CDR3 is 16 residues long. Germline V gene sequence: CDR1 SGHTA, CDR2 FQGTGA. Trimming took off 3 bases at V and 2 bases at J, with 15 bases between the two ends. CDR3 sequence reads: CASSLWGLRDTDTQYF. CDR3 sequence (DNA): TGTGCCAGCAGCTTGTGGGGCTTACGAGACACAGATACGCAGTATTTT.

Relative to its sample, this clonotype is medium-sized. The rearrangement joins TRBV20-1 to TRBJ2-1, with TRBD2 as a possible D gene (6 bases). V lost 0 bases and J lost 10, with 16 bases in between. The germline gives CDR1 DFQATT, CDR2 SNEGSKA (reference sequence). This CDR3 has 14 residues. In nucleotides, the CDR3 is TGCAGTGCTAGAGAATCGGGGGTGTCGGGGGAGCAGTTCTTC. As protein: CSARESGVSGEQFF.

The V and J genes are TRBV6-1 and TRBJ2-7; D remains unclear. The CDR3 spans 11 residues. Germline loops: CDR1 MNHNS, CDR2 SASEGT. V was pared by 6 bases and J by 4 bases, with 7 bases between. CDR3 bases: TGTGCCAGCAGACAGAGTTACGAGCAGTACGTC. Protein sequence: CASRQSYEQYV.

This clonotype has ten or more counts. The chain uses TRBV7-9 and TRBJ1-2, with D possibly being TRBD1 (5 bases). Per germline, CDR1 SEHNR and CDR2 FQNEAQ (reference sequence). The CDR3 has 13 amino acids. The V end lost 10 bases, the J end lost 2 bases, and 14 bases lay between the germline ends. This CDR3 is CATSLAGNYGYTF. CDR3 sequence (DNA): TGTGCCACCTCCCTGGCAGGGAACTATGGCTACACCTTC.

This clonotype was detected ten times or more. The gene calls are TRBV28 and TRBJ2-2; possible D gene TRBD1, 6 bases. The CDR3 covers 16 residues. Germline assignment: CDR1 MDHEN and CDR2 SYDVKM. Trimming left V 6 bases short and J 2 bases short, with 16 bases between. The CDR3, as DNA: TGTGCCAGCAGACCTTACTACAGGGTCAACACCGGGGAGCTGTTTTTT. The encoded protein is CASRPYYRVNTGELFF.

The table lists this clonotype with many counts. The chain is built from TRBV5-1 and TRBJ2-7, with TRBD2 identical over 13 bases. The CDR3 contains 15 residues. The germline gives CDR1 SGHRS, CDR2 YFSETQ. After removal of 3 bases from V and 2 bases from J, the junction contained 2 bases not matched to a gene. The CDR3 spells CASSSLAGGAYEQYF. CDR3 coding DNA: TGCGCCAGCAGCTCACTAGCGGGAGGGGCCTACGAGCAGTACTTC.

This clonotype has at least ten counts. V usage is TRBV7-9 and J usage is TRBJ2-5; 15 bases line up with TRBD2. Germline loops: CDR1 SEHNR, CDR2 FQNEAQ (reference sequence). Germline trimming cut 5 bases from V and 3 bases from J; bases unmatched to any gene: 4. CDR3 length: 16 residues. This chain's CDR3 is CASSNGLAGGKETQYF. CDR3 nucleotides: TGTGCCAGCAGCAACGGACTAGCGGGAGGGAAAGAGACCCAGTACTTC.

This chain links TRBV6-1 with TRBJ1-2; D is undetermined. Trimming pared 8 bases from V and 4 bases from J, leaving 14 bases between. The CDR3 is made up of 13 amino acids. The germline V gene has CDR1 MNHNS and CDR2 SASEGT. The CDR3 nucleotides read TGTGCCAGCCGCGGTAGTTTCGTCTATGGCTACACCTTC. Protein product: CASRGSFVYGYTF.

The genes are TRBV6-2 or TRBV6-3 and TRBJ1-1, with a weak D call TRBD1 (5 bases). Trimming stripped 7 bases from V and 4 bases from J, with 16 bases between. The CDR3 extends over 14 amino acids. Germline values: CDR1 MNHEY, CDR2 SVGEGT. CDR3 in amino acids: CASMRGATITEAFF. CDR3 DNA sequence: TGTGCCAGCATGAGGGGCGCGACTATCACTGAAGCTTTCTTT.

This chain connects TRBV5-1 to TRBJ2-5; TRBD1 might be the D (5 bases). CDR1 SGHRS and CDR2 YFSETQ come from the germline V gene. With 4 bases removed from V and 4 bases from J, the gap between germline ends came to 5 bases. This CDR3 is built from 11 residues. As DNA, the CDR3 is TGCGCCAGCAGCGGGGCAGAGACCCAGTACTTC. It encodes CASSGAETQYF.

This clonotype was counted only a few times. Here the CDR3 DNA reads TGTGCCAGTAGTATTGCGGAGACCCAGTACTTC. Amino acid sequence: CASSIAETQYF. The chain employs TRBV19 and TRBJ2-5, with D unresolved. The germline CDR1 and CDR2 sequences are LNHDA and SQIVND (reference sequence). V dropped 3 bases and J dropped 5 bases, with 4 bases sitting between them. The CDR3 sequence is 11 residues long.

The chain employs TRBV7-9 and TRBJ2-2; no clear D gene. CDR1 and CDR2 (germline): SEHNR, FQNEAQ (reference sequence). The CDR3 is made up of 13 amino acids. The V end was cut by 3 bases, the J end by 6 bases, with 8 bases between. In DNA form, the CDR3 reads TGTGCCAGCAGCTTGAGAGTGGCCGGGGAGCTGTTTTTT. Encoded protein: CASSLRVAGELFF. Looking up the rest from reference TRBV7-9 and TRBJ2-2 gives the full variable domain: DTGVSQNPRHKITKRGQNVTFRCDPISEHNRLYWYRQTLGQGPEFLTYFQNEAQLEKSRLLSDRFSAERPKGSFSTLEIQRTEQGDSAMYLCASSLRVAGELFFGEGSRLTVL.

This sequence joins TRBV10-3 and TRBJ1-6; 9 bases agree with TRBD1. The V and J ends lost 3 bases and 10 bases, in that order; junction bases with no gene match: 4. CDR3 size: 14 residues. Germline V CDR1 and CDR2: ENHRY, SYGVKD. Written as DNA, the CDR3 is TGTGCCATCAGTGATCCGACAGGGGGGTCACCCCTCCACTTT. Translating gives CAISDPTGGSPLHF.

The chain employs TRBV7-9 and TRBJ1-1, with a possible D match to TRBD1 (6 bases). The CDR3 is 17 residues long. V lost 1 base, J lost 8 bases, and 23 bases lay in between. Germline loops: CDR1 SEHNR, CDR2 FQNEAQ (reference sequence). The CDR3 bases are TGTGCCAGCAGCTTAGGGACCACACGCCAGACAGGACGGGAAGCTTTCTTT. Protein: CASSLGTTRQTGREAFF. The full variable domain, completed using reference TRBV7-9 and TRBJ1-1, is DTGVSQNPRHKITKRGQNVTFRCDPISEHNRLYWYRQTLGQGPEFLTYFQNEAQLEKSRLLSDRFSAERPKGSFSTLEIQRTEQGDSAMYLCASSLGTTRQTGREAFFGQGTRLTVV.

CDR3 in amino acids: CASGTGGAGGQPQHF. The CDR3 DNA follows: TGTGCCAGCGGGACAGGGGGCGCAGGGGGTCAGCCCCAGCATTTT. This chain connects TRBV6-2 or TRBV6-3 to TRBJ1-5; the match to TRBD1 covers 12 bases. V was pared by 8 bases and J by 6 bases, with 8 bases of the junction left unmatched. Per the germline V gene, CDR1 is MNHEY and CDR2 is SVGEGT. The CDR3 consists of 15 residues.

Ten or more counts support this clonotype. The chain joins TRBV12-3 or TRBV12-4 to TRBJ2-7, with 10 bases aligning to TRBD2. Trimming took 5 bases from V and 3 from J; bases not matched to a gene: 7. The CDR3 sequence is 15 residues long. The CDR3 protein is CASSGSGTSVYEQYF. CDR3 nucleotides: TGTGCCAGCAGTGGGTCCGGGACTAGCGTCTACGAGCAGTACTTC.

This clonotype was picked up many times. The chain recombines TRBV5-1 with TRBJ1-4; 8 bases align to TRBD1. Per the germline V gene, CDR1 is SGHRS and CDR2 is YFSETQ. V lost 5 bases, J lost 6 bases, and 0 bases stayed unmatched. This CDR3 is 12 amino acids long. CDR3 in DNA: TGCGCCAGCAGGACAGGGGATGAAAAACTGTTTTTT. It encodes CASRTGDEKLFF.

This clonotype has a handful of counts. The chain uses TRBV4-3 and TRBJ1-1; tentative D call: TRBD1 (5 bases). The CDR3 totals 15 residues. The germline CDR1 and CDR2 sequences are LGHNA and YSLEER. Trimming took 0 bases from V and 0 from J, leaving 8 bases between them. This chain's CDR3 is CASSQDGGVNTEAFF. CDR3 DNA: TGCGCCAGCAGCCAAGACGGGGGAGTGAACACTGAAGCTTTCTTT.